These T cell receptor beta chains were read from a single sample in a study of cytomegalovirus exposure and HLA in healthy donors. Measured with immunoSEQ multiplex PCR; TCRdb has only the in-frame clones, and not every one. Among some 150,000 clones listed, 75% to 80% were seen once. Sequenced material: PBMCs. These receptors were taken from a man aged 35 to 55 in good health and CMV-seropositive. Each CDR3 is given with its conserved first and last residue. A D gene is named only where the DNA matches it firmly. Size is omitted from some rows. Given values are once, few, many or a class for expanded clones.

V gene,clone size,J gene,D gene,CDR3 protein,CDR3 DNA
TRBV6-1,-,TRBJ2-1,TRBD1,CASSGGTDDEQFF,TGTGCCAGCAGTGGAGGGACAGACGATGAGCAGTTCTTC
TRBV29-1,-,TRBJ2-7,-,CSVEVGVSSYEQYF,TGCAGCGTTGAAGTAGGGGTTAGCTCCTACGAGCAGTACTTC
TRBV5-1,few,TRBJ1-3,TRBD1,CASSSGTGGNTIYF,TGCGCCAGCAGCTCAGGGACAGGGGGAAACACCATATATTTT
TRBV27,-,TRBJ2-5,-,CASSFTAEETQYF,TGTGCCAGCAGTTTCACAGCGGAAGAGACCCAGTACTTC
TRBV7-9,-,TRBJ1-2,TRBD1,CASSSGQGSFGYTF,TGTGCCAGCAGCTCAGGACAGGGATCTTTTGGCTACACCTTC
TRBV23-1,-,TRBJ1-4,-,CAKCRLATNEKLFF,TGCGCGAAGTGCCGACTTGCAACTAATGAAAAACTGTTTTTT
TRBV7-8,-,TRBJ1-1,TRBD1,CASSSRPVGQGARTEAFF,TGTGCCAGCAGCTCCCGTCCGGTGGGACAGGGGGCTCGGACTGAAGCTTTCTTT
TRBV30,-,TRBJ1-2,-,CAWNRELGYTF,TGTGCCTGGAACAGGGAGTTAGGCTACACCTTC
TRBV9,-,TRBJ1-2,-,CASSVAGAAGYTF,TGTGCCAGCAGCGTAGCTGGGGCAGCTGGCTACACCTTC
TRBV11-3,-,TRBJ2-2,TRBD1,CASSFGQGRTGELFF,TGTGCCAGCAGCTTCGGACAGGGAAGAACCGGGGAGCTGTTTTTT
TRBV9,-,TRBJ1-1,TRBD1,CASSVAPGGSSTEAFF,TGTGCCAGCAGCGTAGCGCCAGGGGGCTCGAGCACTGAAGCTTTCTTT
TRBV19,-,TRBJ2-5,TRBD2,CASSIWGGEETQYF,TGTGCCAGTAGTATTTGGGGGGGTGAGGAGACCCAGTACTTC
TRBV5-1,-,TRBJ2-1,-,CASSLVGGEQFF,TGCGCCAGCAGCTTGGTAGGGGGTGAGCAGTTCTTC
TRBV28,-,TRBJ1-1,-,CASKEGLNTEAFF,TGTGCCTCCAAGGAGGGTTTGAACACTGAAGCTTTCTTT
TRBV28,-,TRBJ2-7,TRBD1,CASSLPGTGSYEQYF,TGTGCCAGCAGTTTACCCGGGACAGGGTCTTACGAGCAGTACTTC
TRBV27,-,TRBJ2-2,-,CASSSWATEGPGELFF,TGTGCCAGCAGTTCATGGGCCACGGAAGGCCCCGGGGAGCTGTTTTTT
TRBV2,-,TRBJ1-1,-,CASSFDKDTEAFF,TGTGCCAGCAGTTTCGACAAGGACACTGAAGCTTTCTTT
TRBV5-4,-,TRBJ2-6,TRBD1,CASSKGTGALSGANVLTF,TGTGCCAGCAGCAAGGGGACAGGGGCCCTCTCTGGGGCCAACGTCCTGACTTTC
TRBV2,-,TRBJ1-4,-,CASSPRTDIEKLFF,TGTGCCAGCAGTCCACGGACAGATATTGAAAAACTGTTTTTT
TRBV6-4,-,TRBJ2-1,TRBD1,CATRTGSVHNEQFF,TGTGCCACTCGGACAGGGTCCGTCCACAATGAGCAGTTCTTC
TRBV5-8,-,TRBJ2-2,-,CASSPGQGTGELFF,TGTGCCAGCAGCCCAGGCCAGGGAACCGGGGAGCTGTTTTTT
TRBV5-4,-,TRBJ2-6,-,CASSSGSSYSGANVLTF,TGTGCCAGCAGCTCCGGGTCATCTTATTCTGGGGCCAACGTCCTGACTTTC
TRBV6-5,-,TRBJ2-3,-,CASSYFQGTDTQYF,TGTGCCAGCAGTTACTTCCAGGGGACAGATACGCAGTATTTT
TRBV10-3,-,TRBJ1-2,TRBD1,CAISGPHRGANYGYTF,TGTGCCATCAGTGGGCCTCACAGGGGAGCTAACTATGGCTACACCTTC
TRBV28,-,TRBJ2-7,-,CASFGEFSYEQYF,TGTGCCAGCTTCGGGGAATTTTCCTACGAGCAGTACTTC
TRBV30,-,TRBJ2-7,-,CAWRRESPYEQYF,TGTGCCTGGAGGCGTGAAAGCCCCTACGAGCAGTACTTC
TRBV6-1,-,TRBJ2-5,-,CASRGRETQYF,TGTGCCAGCAGGGGGAGAGAGACCCAGTACTTC
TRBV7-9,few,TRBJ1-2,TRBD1,CSSSQGGGIPYFGYTF,TGTTCCAGCAGCCAAGGGGGCGGCATACCTTACTTTGGCTACACCTTC
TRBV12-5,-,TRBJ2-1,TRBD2,CASGPGGSTQFF,TGTGCTAGTGGTCCCGGGGGGAGCACGCAGTTCTTC
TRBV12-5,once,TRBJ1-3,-,CASGRQGNTIYF,TGTGCTAGTGGTCGACAGGGAAACACCATATATTTT
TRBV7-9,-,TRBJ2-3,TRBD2,CASSRGLAGTDTQYF,TGTGCCAGCAGCAGGGGACTAGCGGGCACAGATACGCAGTATTTT
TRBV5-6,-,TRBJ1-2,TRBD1,CASSSSGGYGYTF,TGTGCCAGCAGCTCATCAGGGGGCTATGGCTACACCTTC
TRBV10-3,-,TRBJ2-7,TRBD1,CAIRTGTGDEQYF,TGTGCCATCAGGACCGGGACAGGGGACGAGCAGTACTTC
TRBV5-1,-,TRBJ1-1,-,CASSLAGKTEAFF,TGCGCCAGCAGCTTGGCGGGTAAAACTGAAGCTTTCTTT
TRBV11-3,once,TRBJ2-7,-,CASSRISGGDEQYF,TGTGCCAGCAGTCGAATCTCTGGCGGAGACGAGCAGTACTTC
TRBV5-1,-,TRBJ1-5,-,CASSLGTGHLGQPQHF,TGCGCCAGCAGCTTGGGGACGGGACATCTAGGTCAGCCCCAGCATTTT
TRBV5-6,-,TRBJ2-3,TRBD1,CASSKDRGRGTDTQYF,TGTGCCAGCAGCAAGGACAGGGGGCGCGGGACAGATACGCAGTATTTT
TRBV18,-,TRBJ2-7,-,CASSGAGSTYEQYF,TGTGCCAGCTCAGGAGCGGGTTCGACCTACGAGCAGTACTTC
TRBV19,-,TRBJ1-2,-,CASSPGGAYGYTF,TGTGCCAGTAGTCCTGGGGGGGCGTATGGCTACACCTTC
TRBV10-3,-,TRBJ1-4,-,CAISPDSTNEKLFF,TGTGCCATCAGTCCCGACTCAACTAATGAAAAACTGTTTTTT
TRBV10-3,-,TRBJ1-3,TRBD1,CAISEIGQGAGNTIYF,TGTGCCATCAGTGAAATTGGACAGGGGGCAGGAAACACCATATATTTT
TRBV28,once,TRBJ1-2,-,CASRLTGPDNYGYTF,TGTGCCAGCAGGTTGACAGGCCCAGATAACTATGGCTACACCTTC
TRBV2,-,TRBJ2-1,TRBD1,CASSAGQGNYNEQFF,TGTGCCAGCAGCGCGGGACAGGGGAACTACAATGAGCAGTTCTTC
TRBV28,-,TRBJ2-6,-,CASRMDFGANVLTF,TGTGCCAGCAGAATGGACTTTGGGGCCAACGTCCTGACTTTC
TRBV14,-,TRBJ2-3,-,CASSQGGGFSLDTQYF,TGTGCCAGCAGCCAAGGCGGAGGTTTTTCTTTAGATACGCAGTATTTT
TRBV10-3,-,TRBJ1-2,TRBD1,CAISEPGQGNYGYTF,TGTGCCATCAGCGAACCGGGACAGGGGAACTATGGCTACACCTTC
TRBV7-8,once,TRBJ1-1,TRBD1,CASSYTGVGTEAFF,TGTGCCAGCAGTTATACAGGGGTGGGCACTGAAGCTTTCTTT
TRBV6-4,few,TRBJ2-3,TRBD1,CASSGEGATDTQYF,TGTGCCAGCAGTGGCGAGGGGGCAACAGATACGCAGTATTTT
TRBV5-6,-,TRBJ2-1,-,CASKPGGSSYNEQFF,TGTGCCAGCAAACCCGGGGGTAGCTCCTACAATGAGCAGTTCTTC
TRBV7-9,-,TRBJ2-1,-,CASSLGQGGNVYNEQFF,TGTGCCAGCAGCTTAGGCCAGGGCGGGAATGTCTACAATGAGCAGTTCTTC
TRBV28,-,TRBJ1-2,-,CASRRAPGSYGYTF,TGTGCCAGCCGGCGGGCACCGGGCAGCTATGGCTACACCTTC